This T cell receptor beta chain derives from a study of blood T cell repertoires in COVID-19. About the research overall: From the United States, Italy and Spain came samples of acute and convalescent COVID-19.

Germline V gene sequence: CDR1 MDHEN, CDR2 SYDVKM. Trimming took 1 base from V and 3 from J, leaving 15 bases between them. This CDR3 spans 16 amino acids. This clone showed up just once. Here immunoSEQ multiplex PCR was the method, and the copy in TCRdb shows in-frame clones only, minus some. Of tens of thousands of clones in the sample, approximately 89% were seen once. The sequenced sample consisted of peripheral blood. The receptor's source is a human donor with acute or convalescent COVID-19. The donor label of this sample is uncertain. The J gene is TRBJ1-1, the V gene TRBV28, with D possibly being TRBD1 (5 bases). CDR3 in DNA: TGTGCCAGCAGTTTATCCCAGGGTAATAGGGACACTGAAGCTTTCTTT. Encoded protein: CASSLSQGNRDTEAFF.